This T cell receptor beta chain was identified during a study of T cell repertoires in cytomegalovirus infection (dated by TCRdb to about 2019). Looking at the study overall: Donor HLA type was relevant to the analysis, because carriage of CMV infection together with the matching HLA type was indicated by public TCR beta signatures.

The CDR1 and CDR2 encoded by the germline V gene are MNHNS and SASEGT. V loses 6 bases of germline sequence and J loses 4 bases, and the interval between the two ends is 7 bases. The CDR3 numbers 12 residues from cysteine through phenylalanine. The entry retains the CDR3 DNA only, 36 bases that are in frame from base 1. Instrument used: Illumina HiSeq 1500. The raw public reads went through TCRdb reprocessing: fastp at Q25, MiXCR clone calling, in-frame beta chains kept. Entries that share a CDR3 protein sequence are merged under the most common genes and DNA. This sample lists fewer than 550,000 distinct CDR3 sequences; roughly 10% were detected once. Of the sample, 10% to 13% is held by the ten largest clones. General study outcomes and caveats: The ex vivo response was dominated by HLA-C-restricted CMV-specific TCR beta clonotypes, which also provided the single most frequent clonotype in two of eight donors. In both this cohort and an independent cohort of several hundred donors, the cumulative frequency of public TCR beta family members distinguished carriers of CMV infection plus the relevant HLA type.

This clonotype came up many times. What this receptor recognizes is not known. No much larger clone is present one base from it, and per-base qualities are unavailable. Material: PBMCs. The TCR comes from a human donor in good health (CMV status not recorded). Some clones in this sample may be carry-over from other donors' samples. This chain is built from TRBV6-1 and TRBJ1-5; too little of a D gene remains to name it. The DNA sequence is given as TGTGCCAGCAGGGGCGCAAATCAGCCCCAGCATTTT. Translated, it gives CASRGANQPQHF.